These T cell receptor beta chains were read from a single sample in a study of T cells in Graves' hyperthyroidism and ophthalmopathy. TCRdb itself ran the multiplex PCR reads through MiXCR, one entry per CDR3 protein. In the table there are some 420,000 distinct CDR3 sequences, approximately 14% of which are singletons. The sample was blood. Receptor source: a woman under 30 with Graves' hyperthyroidism. The CDR3 runs from the conserved cysteine through the conserved F or W.

CDR3 length	V gene	J gene	CDR3 protein
14	TRBV18	TRBJ2-7	CASSPRDTTYEQYF
16	TRBV19	TRBJ2-7	CASSNRASGSRYEQYF
14	TRBV30	TRBJ1-1	CAWRKNRVGTEAFF
14	TRBV12-3/TRBV12-4	TRBJ1-1	CASSLVGGVTEAFF
13	TRBV11-1	TRBJ2-5	CASSSRERRTQYF
14	TRBV28	TRBJ2-3	CASSSMDLSDTQYF
16	TRBV11-1	TRBJ2-3	CASSPTRGGNTDTQYF
15	TRBV7-2	TRBJ1-2	CASSLLAGTAYGYTF
16	TRBV20-1	TRBJ1-2	CSADSGQATFDYGYTF
14	TRBV16	TRBJ2-7	CASSPLGAEYEQYF
16	TRBV28	TRBJ1-4	CASSLGLRDRYEKLFF
15	TRBV24-1	TRBJ2-3	CATSDYVRSPDTQYF
14	TRBV6-2/TRBV6-3	TRBJ1-1	CASSAGVMNTEAFF
16	TRBV7-9	TRBJ1-1	CASSLTGGRGDTEAFF
15	TRBV10-2	TRBJ2-1	CASTKREGGRNEQFF
13	TRBV25-1	TRBJ1-1	CASSPRGYTEAFF
10	TRBV2	TRBJ2-7	CASSDPEQYF
14	TRBV20-1	TRBJ2-1	CSASSAKGANEQFF
13	TRBV28	TRBJ1-2	CASSSGQNYGYTF
13	TRBV2	TRBJ1-6	CASTGAADSPLHF
16	TRBV4-1	TRBJ2-2	CASSLRGRADTGELFF
18	TRBV9	TRBJ2-3	CASSVGESGTRSTDTQYF
17	TRBV28	TRBJ1-5	CASSSLGQGRSNQPQHF